One and the same sample provided the 22 T cell receptor beta chains below, sequenced in a study of T-cell memory formation after mild COVID-19. TCRdb re-called the 5' RACE reads through MiXCR, storing one row per CDR3 protein. The sample has about 600,000 distinct CDR3 sequences, roughly 20% seen once. Sequencing input: PBMCs or a T cell subset sorted from them (not recorded which). All receptors come from an adult woman who had mild COVID-19 (a few samples of this study predate the infection). Cell type and time point are not known.

This clonotype was detected only a few times. The V and J genes are TRBV6-2 or TRBV6-3 and TRBJ2-5; D might be TRBD1 or TRBD2, each matching 5 bases. Germline CDR1 is MNHEY and CDR2 is SVGEGT. Trimming removed 6 bases at V and 4 bases at J, with 15 bases between. CDR3 length equals 14 residues. The CDR3 DNA sequence: TGTGCCAGCAGACTCCGGGACGACACAGAGACCCAGTACTTC. It specifies CASRLRDDTETQYF.

The DNA for the CDR3 is TGCGCCAGCAGCTTGTTCTGGGGTTCAGGCACAGATACGCAGTATTTT. It is translated as CASSLFWGSGTDTQYF. The chain combines TRBV5-1 with TRBJ2-3; D not certain. The CDR3 runs 16 residues. CDR1 is SGHRS, CDR2 YFSETQ, per germline. Trimming stripped 1 base from V and 1 base from J, with 13 bases between. The variable domain in full, with the rest retrieved from reference TRBV5-1 and TRBJ2-3, is KAGVTQTPRYLIKTRGQQVTLSCSPISGHRSVSWYQQTPGQGLQFLFEYFSETQRNKGNFPGRFSGRQFSNSRSEMNVSTLELGDSALYLCASSLFWGSGTDTQYFGPGTRLTVL.

The chain recombines TRBV5-5 with TRBJ2-7; D possibly corresponds to TRBD1 (5 bases). The CDR3 loop spans 15 amino acids. Trimming shortened V by 0 bases and J by 2 bases, and 12 bases separated the two germline ends. Germline V gene data show CDR1 as SGHKS and CDR2 as YYEKEE (reference sequence). The CDR3 nucleotides read TGTGCCAGCAGCTTGGATCAGGGATTAGCCTACGAGCAGTACTTC. As protein: CASSLDQGLAYEQYF. The variable domain in full, completed from reference TRBV5-5 and TRBJ2-7, reads DAGVTQSPTHLIKTRGQQVTLRCSPISGHKSVSWYQQVLGQGPQFIFQYYEKEERGRGNFPDRFSARQFPNYSSELNVNALLLGDSALYLCASSLDQGLAYEQYFGPGTRLTVT.

This chain joins TRBV30 and TRBJ2-7, with TRBD1 matching 8 bases. After removal of 5 bases from V and 5 bases from J, the junction contained 11 bases not matched to a gene. In germline, CDR1 is GTSNPN, CDR2 SVGIG (reference sequence). There are 14 residues in the CDR3. CDR3 bases: TGTGCCTGGGCTCCGGACAGGGTTTGGAACGAGCAGTACTTC. It specifies CAWAPDRVWNEQYF.

This clonotype turned up a few times. The genes are TRBV9 and TRBJ2-7; D gene unclear. The CDR3 has 14 amino acids. With 0 bases removed from V and 4 bases from J, the gap between germline ends came to 11 bases. Germline V gene sequence: CDR1 SGDLS, CDR2 YYNGEE. CDR3 sequence: CASSVDWSHYEQYF. As DNA, the CDR3 is TGTGCCAGCAGCGTAGATTGGTCACATTACGAGCAGTACTTC.

This clonotype was counted only a few times. The chain has TRBV3-1 and TRBJ1-6; D is uncertain. The CDR3 is 14 amino acids. Looked up from germline, CDR1 is LGHDT and CDR2 is YNNKEL (reference sequence). Trimming stripped 3 bases from V and 9 bases from J, with 12 bases between. This CDR3 reads CASSQVHRGSPLHF. CDR3 DNA: TGTGCCAGCAGCCAGGTACATCGGGGTTCACCCCTCCACTTT.

The chain is built from TRBV7-9 and TRBJ2-7; D is undetermined. V was shortened by 0 bases and J by 4 bases, with 10 bases between the two germline ends. CDR3 length: 14 amino acids. From germline, CDR1 is SEHNR and CDR2 FQNEAQ (reference sequence). CDR3 coding DNA: TGTGCCAGCAGCTTAGCTCGGACCCCATACGAGCAGTACTTC. It encodes CASSLARTPYEQYF.

The chain uses TRBV6-2 or TRBV6-3 and TRBJ2-7; 8 bases match TRBD2. V trimming: 2 bases; J trimming: 0 bases; junction bases outside the gene matches: 15. The CDR3 totals 19 residues. Germline V gene sequence: CDR1 MNHEY, CDR2 SVGEGT. CDR3 DNA sequence: TGTGCCAGCAGTTACCTCAGCCCCCTACTAGCGGCCGCCTCCTACGAGCAGTACTTC. Residues: CASSYLSPLLAAASYEQYF.

V usage is TRBV9 and J usage is TRBJ1-6, with D possibly matching TRBD1 (5 bases). V lost 0 bases, J lost 10 bases, and 14 bases lay in between. This CDR3 contains 15 residues. Germline CDR1 SGDLS, CDR2 YYNGEE. For the CDR3, the DNA is TGTGCCAGCAGCGTAGCTGGCCAGGGAGGCTCACCCCTCCACTTT. It specifies CASSVAGQGGSPLHF.

The chain links TRBV6-5 to TRBJ1-2; weak D call: TRBD1 (5 bases). Germline CDR1 reads MNHEY; CDR2 reads SVGAGI. Trimming cost V 1 base and J 8 bases, with 8 bases left between them. The CDR3 sequence is 12 residues long. CDR3 nucleotide sequence: TGTGCCAGCAGTTACTGGGGGAGAGGCTACACCTTC. Its protein is CASSYWGRGYTF.

V and J are TRBV6-1 and TRBJ1-2; D ambiguous. CDR3 length equals 17 residues. With 3 bases removed from V and 7 bases from J, the gap between germline ends came to 24 bases. In germline, CDR1 is MNHNS, CDR2 SASEGT. Here the CDR3 reads CASSDMRNSAFLTGYTF. CDR3 nucleotides: TGTGCCAGCAGTGACATGAGGAACAGCGCATTTCTTACTGGCTACACCTTC.

Many counts were recorded for this clonotype. The CDR3 DNA sequence: TGTGCCAGCAGCCCCGGACTAGCGGGAGGGCCGTCAGATACGCAGTATTTT. As protein: CASSPGLAGGPSDTQYF. The chain joins TRBV7-2 to TRBJ2-3, with 15 positions matching TRBD2. The junction had 7 bases not matched to a gene; V was cut back by 5 bases and J by 4 bases. Germline values: CDR1 SGHTA, CDR2 FQGNSA. The CDR3 is made up of 17 amino acids.

The table lists this clonotype with a few counts. The J gene is TRBJ2-5, the V gene TRBV24-1, with D maybe TRBD2 (6 bases). The germline gives CDR1 KGHDR, CDR2 SFDVKD. Trimming took off 2 bases at V and 4 bases at J, with 19 bases between the two ends. The CDR3 consists of 17 residues. Here the CDR3 DNA reads TGTGCCACCAGTGATTACTGGGCGGAGGGGAGGCGAGAGACCCAGTACTTC. Its translation: CATSDYWAEGRRETQYF.

This clonotype was detected only a few times. J is TRBJ1-5 and V is TRBV6-5, with D hard to call. CDR3 length: 14 residues. CDR1 and CDR2 from the germline V gene are MNHEY and SVGAGI. V lost 5 bases to trimming and J lost 7 bases, with 15 bases between them. The CDR3 DNA follows: TGTGCCAGCAGTCCACGAGAGCTGGGACAGCCCCAGCATTTT. This encodes CASSPRELGQPQHF.

This clonotype was detected only a few times. The CDR3 DNA is TGCGCCAGCAGCTTGGTACAGGCGAGCTACGAGCAGTACTTC. Protein: CASSLVQASYEQYF. The chain employs TRBV5-1 and TRBJ2-7; possibly TRBD1 for D (5 bases). V was shortened by 0 bases and J by 3 bases, with 10 bases between the two germline ends. This CDR3 is 14 amino acids long. Germline V gives CDR1 SGHRS, CDR2 YFSETQ.

This clonotype was seen a handful of times. The J gene is TRBJ1-1, the V gene TRBV12-5; 10 bases map to TRBD1. Germline loops: CDR1 LGHNT, CDR2 FRNRAP. This CDR3 contains 15 residues. V lost 3 bases to trimming and J lost 7 bases; unmatched junction nucleotides: 8. CDR3 DNA: TGTGCTAGTGGTTTCGGAACAGGGACAGGGGTTGAAGCTTTCTTT. This gives the protein CASGFGTGTGVEAFF.

This clonotype was counted many times. The gene calls are TRBV6-2 or TRBV6-3 and TRBJ2-1, with 11 bases lining up with TRBD1. With 2 bases clipped from V and 8 bases from J, the junction kept 5 bases outside the gene matches. The CDR3 consists of 15 residues. Per the germline V gene, CDR1 is MNHEY and CDR2 is SVGEGT. Here the CDR3 DNA reads TGTGCCAGCAGTTACCGGGACAGGGGGGCCTATGAGCAGTTCTTC. This gives the protein CASSYRDRGAYEQFF.

J is TRBJ2-3 and V is TRBV7-9; tentatively, D is TRBD2 (5 bases). Germline V gene data show CDR1 as SEHNR and CDR2 as FQNEAQ (reference sequence). This CDR3 spans 15 amino acids. V was cut by 8 bases and J by 1 base, with 16 bases left in between. The CDR3 here is CASEGGGGGTDTQYF. The CDR3 coding sequence is TGTGCCAGCGAGGGTGGAGGAGGAGGCACAGATACGCAGTATTTT.

J is TRBJ2-7 and V is TRBV20-1; TRBD1 matches 10 bases. This CDR3 has 16 residues. With 3 bases clipped from V and 3 bases from J, the junction kept 11 bases outside the gene matches. Germline lookup yields CDR1 DFQATT and CDR2 SNEGSKA (reference sequence). The CDR3 DNA follows: TGCAGTGCTAGTGGGCTAGACAGGGGGCAACTCTACGAGCAGTACTTC. Residues: CSASGLDRGQLYEQYF.

This clonotype has a handful of counts. This rearrangement joins TRBV6-2 or TRBV6-3 to TRBJ1-2; D unclear. Germline V gives CDR1 MNHEY, CDR2 SVGEGT. The ends were cut back, 6 bases at V and 2 bases at J, with 7 bases in the middle. The CDR3 is 12 amino acids. DNA for the CDR3: TGTGCCAGCAGCAACATAAACTATGGCTACACCTTC. Amino acids: CASSNINYGYTF.

The CDR3 bases are TGTGCCACCAGTGATTCCTCGGGACTTGCAACGAGCACAGATACGCAGTATTTT. Translation: CATSDSSGLATSTDTQYF. This sequence joins TRBV24-1 and TRBJ2-3; TRBD2 is a possible D gene (6 bases). Germline values: CDR1 KGHDR, CDR2 SFDVKD. This CDR3 is built from 18 residues. V was pared by 2 bases and J by 0 bases, with 17 bases between.

The gene calls are TRBV27 and TRBJ2-1; D call uncertain. Germline loops: CDR1 MNHEY, CDR2 SMNVEV (reference sequence). This CDR3 region has 13 residues. Trimming left V 3 bases short and J 7 bases short, with 10 bases between. As DNA, the CDR3 is TGTGCCAGCAGTTTTTTCGGGCAGAATGAGCAGTTCTTC. Translating it yields CASSFFGQNEQFF.